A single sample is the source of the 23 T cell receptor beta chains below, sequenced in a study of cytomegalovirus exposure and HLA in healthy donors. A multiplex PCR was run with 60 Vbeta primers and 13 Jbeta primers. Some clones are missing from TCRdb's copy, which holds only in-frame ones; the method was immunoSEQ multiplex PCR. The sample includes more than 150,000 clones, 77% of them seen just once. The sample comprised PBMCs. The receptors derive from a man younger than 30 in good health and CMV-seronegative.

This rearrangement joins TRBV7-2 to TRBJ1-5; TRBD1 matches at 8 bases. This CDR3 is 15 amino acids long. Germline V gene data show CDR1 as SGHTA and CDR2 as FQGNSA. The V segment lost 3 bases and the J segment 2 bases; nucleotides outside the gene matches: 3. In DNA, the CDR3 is TGTGCCAGCAGCTTTTCAGGGGGCCGCAATCAGCCCCAGCATTTT. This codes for CASSFSGGRNQPQHF.

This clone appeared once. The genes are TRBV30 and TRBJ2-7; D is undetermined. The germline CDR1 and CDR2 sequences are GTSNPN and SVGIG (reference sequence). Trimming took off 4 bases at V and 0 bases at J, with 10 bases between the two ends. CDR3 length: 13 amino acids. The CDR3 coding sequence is TGTGCCTGGACCAGCGCCCACTCCTACGAGCAGTACTTC. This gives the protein CAWTSAHSYEQYF.

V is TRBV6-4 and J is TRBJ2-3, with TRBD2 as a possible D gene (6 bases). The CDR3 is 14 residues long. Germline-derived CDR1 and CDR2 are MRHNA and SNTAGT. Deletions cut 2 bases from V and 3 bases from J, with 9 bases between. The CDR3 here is CASSDREATDTQYF. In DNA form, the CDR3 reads TGTGCCAGCAGTGACAGGGAGGCGACAGATACGCAGTATTTT.

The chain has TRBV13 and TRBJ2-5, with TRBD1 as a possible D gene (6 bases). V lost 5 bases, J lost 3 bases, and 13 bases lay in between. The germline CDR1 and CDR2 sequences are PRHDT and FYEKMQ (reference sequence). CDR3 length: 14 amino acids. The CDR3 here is CASSQLGGKETQYF. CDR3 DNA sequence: TGTGCCAGCAGCCAGCTAGGGGGAAAAGAGACCCAGTACTTC.

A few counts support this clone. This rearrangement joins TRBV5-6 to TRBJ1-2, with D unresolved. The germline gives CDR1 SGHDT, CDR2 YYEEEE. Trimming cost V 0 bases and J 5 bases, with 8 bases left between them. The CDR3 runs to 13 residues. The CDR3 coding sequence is TGTGCCAGCAGCTTGGGACAAAATTATGGCTACACCTTC. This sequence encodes CASSLGQNYGYTF.

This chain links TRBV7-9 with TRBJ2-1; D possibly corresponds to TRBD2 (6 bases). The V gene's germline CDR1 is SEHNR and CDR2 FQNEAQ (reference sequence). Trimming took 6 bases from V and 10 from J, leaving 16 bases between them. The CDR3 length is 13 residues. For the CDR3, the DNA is TGTGCCAGCAGATCACCAAGCCGGGGGGAGCAGTTCTTC. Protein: CASRSPSRGEQFF.

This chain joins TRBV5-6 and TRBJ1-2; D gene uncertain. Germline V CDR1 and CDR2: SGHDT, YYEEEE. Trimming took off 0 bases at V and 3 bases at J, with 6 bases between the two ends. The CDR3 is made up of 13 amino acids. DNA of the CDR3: TGTGCCAGCAGCTTGGGAGGATACTATGGCTACACCTTC. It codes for CASSLGGYYGYTF.

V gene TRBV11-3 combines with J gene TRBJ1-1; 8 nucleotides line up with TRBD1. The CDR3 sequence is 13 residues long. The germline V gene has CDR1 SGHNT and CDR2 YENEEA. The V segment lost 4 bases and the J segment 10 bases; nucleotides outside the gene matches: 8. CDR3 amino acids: CASSSDRAKGAFF. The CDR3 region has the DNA TGTGCCAGCAGCTCGGACAGGGCTAAAGGAGCTTTCTTT.

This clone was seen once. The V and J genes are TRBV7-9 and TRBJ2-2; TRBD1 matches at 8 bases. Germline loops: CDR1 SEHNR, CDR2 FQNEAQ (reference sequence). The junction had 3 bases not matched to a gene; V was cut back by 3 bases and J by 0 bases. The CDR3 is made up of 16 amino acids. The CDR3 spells CASSFGQGSNTGELFF. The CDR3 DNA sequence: TGTGCCAGCAGCTTCGGACAGGGCTCGAACACCGGGGAGCTGTTTTTT.

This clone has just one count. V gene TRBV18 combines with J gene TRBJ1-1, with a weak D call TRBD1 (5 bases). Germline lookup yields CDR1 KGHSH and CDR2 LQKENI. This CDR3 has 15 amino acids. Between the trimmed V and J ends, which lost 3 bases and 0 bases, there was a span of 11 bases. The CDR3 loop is CASSPGRTMNTEAFF. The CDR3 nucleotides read TGTGCCAGCTCACCGGGGCGGACAATGAACACTGAAGCTTTCTTT.

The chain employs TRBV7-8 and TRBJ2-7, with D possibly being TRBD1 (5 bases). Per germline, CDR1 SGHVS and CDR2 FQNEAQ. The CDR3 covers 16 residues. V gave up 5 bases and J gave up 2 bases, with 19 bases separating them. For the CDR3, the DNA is TGTGCCAGCAGCGCCGCTTTTGGGGCAGGGACCTACGAGCAGTACTTC. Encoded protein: CASSAAFGAGTYEQYF. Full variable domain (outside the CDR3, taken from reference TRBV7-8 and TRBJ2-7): GAGVSQSPRYKVAKRGQDVALRCDPISGHVSLFWYQQALGQGPEFLTYFQNEAQLDKSGLPSDRFFAERPEGSVSTLKIQRTQQEDSAVYLCASSAAFGAGTYEQYFGPGTRLTVT.

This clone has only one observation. For the CDR3, the DNA is TGTGCCAGCAGCTTACAGCTGGGACTAGCGCCTTACGAGCAGTACTTC. Translating it yields CASSLQLGLAPYEQYF. The chain carries TRBV7-9 and TRBJ2-7, with 10 bases identical to TRBD2. Germline V gene data show CDR1 as SEHNR and CDR2 as FQNEAQ (reference sequence). The V gene end was trimmed by 2 bases and the J gene end by 4 bases; junction bases not matched to a gene: 8. CDR3 length: 16 residues.

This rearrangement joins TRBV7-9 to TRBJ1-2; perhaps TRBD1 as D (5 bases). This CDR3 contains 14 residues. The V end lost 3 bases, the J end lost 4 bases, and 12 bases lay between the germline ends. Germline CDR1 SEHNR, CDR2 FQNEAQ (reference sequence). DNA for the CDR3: TGTGCCAGCAGCTTGGCGGGGGGACCCTATGGCTACACCTTC. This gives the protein CASSLAGGPYGYTF.

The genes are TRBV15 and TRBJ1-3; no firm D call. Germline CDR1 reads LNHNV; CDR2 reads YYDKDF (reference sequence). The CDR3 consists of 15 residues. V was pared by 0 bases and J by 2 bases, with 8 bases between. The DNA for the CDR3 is TGTGCCACCAGCAGAGATTGGGGAGCTGGAAACACCATATATTTT. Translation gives CATSRDWGAGNTIYF.

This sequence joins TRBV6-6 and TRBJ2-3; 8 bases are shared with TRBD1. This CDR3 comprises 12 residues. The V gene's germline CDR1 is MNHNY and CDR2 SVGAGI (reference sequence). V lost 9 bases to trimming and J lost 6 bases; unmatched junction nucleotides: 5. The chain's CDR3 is CARTGAVDTQYF. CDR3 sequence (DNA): TGTGCCAGGACAGGGGCAGTTGATACGCAGTATTTT.

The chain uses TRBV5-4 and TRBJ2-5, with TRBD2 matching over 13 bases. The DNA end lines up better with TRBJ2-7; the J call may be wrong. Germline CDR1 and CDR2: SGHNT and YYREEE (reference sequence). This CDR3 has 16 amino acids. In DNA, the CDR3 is TGTGCCAGCAGCCTTCGGACTAGCGGGAGTCTCTACGAGCAGTACTTC. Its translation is CASSLRTSGSLYEQYF.

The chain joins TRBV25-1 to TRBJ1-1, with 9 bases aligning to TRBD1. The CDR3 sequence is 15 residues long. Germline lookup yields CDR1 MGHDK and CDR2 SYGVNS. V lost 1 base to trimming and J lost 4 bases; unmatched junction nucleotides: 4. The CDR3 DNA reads TGTGCCAGCAGTGAATGGGACAGGGTGGGCACTGAAGCTTTCTTT. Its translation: CASSEWDRVGTEAFF.

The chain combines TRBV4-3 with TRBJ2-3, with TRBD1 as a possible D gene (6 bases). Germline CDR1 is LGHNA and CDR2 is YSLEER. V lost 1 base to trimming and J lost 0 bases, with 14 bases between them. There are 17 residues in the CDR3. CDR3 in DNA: TGCGCCAGCAGCCAAGGAAGGGGGAGAGAAAGCACAGATACGCAGTATTTT. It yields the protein CASSQGRGRESTDTQYF.

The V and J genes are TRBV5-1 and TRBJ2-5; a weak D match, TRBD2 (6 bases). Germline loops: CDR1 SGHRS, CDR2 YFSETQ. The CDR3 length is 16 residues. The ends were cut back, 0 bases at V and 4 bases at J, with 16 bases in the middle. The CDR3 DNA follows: TGCGCCAGCAGCTTGGGACCTCCGGGACTCCCAGAGACCCAGTACTTC. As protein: CASSLGPPGLPETQYF.

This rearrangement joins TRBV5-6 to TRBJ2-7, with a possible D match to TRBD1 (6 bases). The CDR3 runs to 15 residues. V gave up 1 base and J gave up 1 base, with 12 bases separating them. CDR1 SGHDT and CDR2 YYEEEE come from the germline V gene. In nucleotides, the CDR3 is TGTGCCAGCAGCTTGAACCGGGACACATCCTACGAGCAGTACTTC. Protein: CASSLNRDTSYEQYF.

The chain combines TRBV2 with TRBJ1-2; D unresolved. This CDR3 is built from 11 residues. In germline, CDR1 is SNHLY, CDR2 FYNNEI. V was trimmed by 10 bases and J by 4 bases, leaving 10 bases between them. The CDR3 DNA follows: TGTGCCACCACAACCAGCTATGGCTACACCTTC. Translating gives CATTTSYGYTF.

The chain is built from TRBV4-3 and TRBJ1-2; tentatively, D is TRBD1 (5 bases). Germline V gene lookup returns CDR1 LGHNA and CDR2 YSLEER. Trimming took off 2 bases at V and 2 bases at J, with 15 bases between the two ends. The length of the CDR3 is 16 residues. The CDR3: CASSQSIQGKNYGYTF. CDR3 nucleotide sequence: TGCGCCAGCAGCCAATCAATCCAGGGAAAAAACTATGGCTACACCTTC.

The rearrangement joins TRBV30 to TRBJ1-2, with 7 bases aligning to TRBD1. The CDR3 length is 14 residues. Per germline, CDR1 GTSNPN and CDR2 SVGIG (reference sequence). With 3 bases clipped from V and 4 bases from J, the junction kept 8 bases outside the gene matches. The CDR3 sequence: CAWRMDRSSYGYTF. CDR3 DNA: TGTGCCTGGAGAATGGACAGGAGCTCCTATGGCTACACCTTC.